The 12 T cell receptor beta chains listed next were all sequenced from one sample in a study of OX40 agonist ivuxolimab in advanced cancers. Profiled with immunoSEQ multiplex PCR; TCRdb holds only in-frame clones, not every one. The data contain tens of thousands of clones, 70% to 90% of them singletons. The sample in question was CD4+ or CD8+ T cells sorted from blood, obtained in a trial of the OX40 agonist ivuxolimab. Receptors originate from an adult with an advanced solid tumor such as melanoma, head and neck, liver or kidney cancer.

This sequence joins TRBV7-8 and TRBJ1-2; 7 bases map to TRBD1. The V segment lost 5 bases and the J segment 7 bases; nucleotides outside the gene matches: 10. This CDR3 is 14 amino acids long. From germline, CDR1 is SGHVS and CDR2 FQNEAQ. CDR3 protein: CASSPEDRRLGYTF. As DNA, the CDR3 is TGTGCCAGCAGCCCCGAGGACAGGCGACTTGGCTACACCTTC.

V and J are TRBV9 and TRBJ2-7; 11 bases map to TRBD1. CDR1 and CDR2 (germline): SGDLS, YYNGEE. V lost 4 bases and J lost 4; bases outside the gene matches: 7. This CDR3 has 15 residues. The CDR3 protein is CASSPWTGGGYEQYF. CDR3 bases: TGTGCCAGCAGCCCCTGGACAGGGGGCGGTTACGAGCAGTACTTC.

The chain employs TRBV6-6 and TRBJ1-1; D remains ambiguous. The CDR3 covers 14 residues. Germline V gives CDR1 MNHNY, CDR2 SVGAGI (reference sequence). Trimming shortened V by 2 bases and J by 4 bases, and 11 bases separated the two germline ends. CDR3 coding DNA: TGTGCCAGCAGTTACGAGGGAGTAGGCACTGAAGCTTTCTTT. This gives the protein CASSYEGVGTEAFF.

V usage is TRBV18 and J usage is TRBJ2-7; D is unresolved. CDR3 size: 14 residues. V lost 2 bases and J lost 2, with 10 bases in between. Germline V gives CDR1 KGHSH, CDR2 LQKENI. CDR3 protein: CASSPIYSTYEQYF. The CDR3 DNA reads as TGTGCCAGCTCACCAATTTACTCGACCTACGAGCAGTACTTC.

This clone was found a few times. The J gene is TRBJ1-1, the V gene TRBV7-2; D gene ambiguous. This CDR3 comprises 14 residues. V was cut by 5 bases and J by 0 bases, with 10 bases left in between. Germline CDR1 and CDR2: SGHTA and FQGNSA. CDR3 coding DNA: TGTGCCAGCAGCCCCCTGGGATTGAACACTGAAGCTTTCTTT. Translation: CASSPLGLNTEAFF.

This chain links TRBV4-3 with TRBJ1-2; D gene ambiguous. V shed 0 bases and J shed 5 bases, with 7 bases lying between them. CDR3 length: 13 residues. CDR1 is LGHNA, CDR2 YSLEER, per germline. The CDR3 protein is CASSQDGPYGYTF. The CDR3 DNA is TGCGCCAGCAGCCAAGACGGACCATATGGCTACACCTTC.

The chain links TRBV19 to TRBJ2-3; D uncertain. This CDR3 contains 11 residues. Germline CDR1 LNHDA, CDR2 SQIVND (reference sequence). The V end was cut by 5 bases, the J end by 5 bases, with 5 bases between. The CDR3 is CASSGLDTQYF. The CDR3 DNA reads TGTGCCAGTAGTGGCCTAGATACGCAGTATTTT.

V usage is TRBV11-2 and J usage is TRBJ1-1; 8 bases are shared with TRBD1. CDR3 length equals 15 residues. The J segment lost 3 bases and the V segment lost 3 bases, leaving 6 bases of the junction unmatched. Germline loops: CDR1 SGHAT, CDR2 FQNNGV. CDR3 sequence (DNA): TGTGCCAGCAGCTTTGGACAGACAGGGGACACTGAAGCTTTCTTT. Its translation is CASSFGQTGDTEAFF.

V gene TRBV7-9 combines with J gene TRBJ2-3, with TRBD2 matching 10 bases. CDR3 size: 15 residues. CDR1 and CDR2 (germline): SEHNR, FQNEAQ (reference sequence). After removal of 2 bases from V and 5 bases from J, the junction contained 4 bases not matched to a gene. Here the CDR3 reads CASSLWASGGDTQYF. The CDR3 DNA reads TGTGCCAGCAGCTTATGGGCTAGCGGGGGAGATACGCAGTATTTT.

CDR3 amino acids: CASSPGQGVHYEKLFF. The CDR3 nucleotides are TGTGCCAGCAGCCCCGGACAGGGGGTCCACTATGAAAAACTGTTTTTT. The rearrangement uses TRBV6-6 and TRBJ1-4, with 10 bases identical to TRBD1. Germline-derived CDR1 and CDR2 are MNHNY and SVGAGI (reference sequence). V lost 6 bases and J lost 6; bases outside the gene matches: 10. The CDR3 runs to 16 residues.

The CDR3 sequence: CASSFDGTDTQYF. For the CDR3, the DNA is TGTGCCAGCAGCTTTGACGGCACAGATACGCAGTATTTT. This chain links TRBV7-2 with TRBJ2-3; D gene uncertain. Trimming left V 3 bases short and J 1 base short, with 5 bases between. The CDR3 covers 13 residues. Per germline, CDR1 SGHTA and CDR2 FQGNSA.

The chain couples TRBV7-9 to TRBJ2-2; D unresolved. In germline, CDR1 is SEHNR, CDR2 FQNEAQ (reference sequence). V gave up 5 bases and J gave up 5 bases, with 12 bases separating them. The CDR3 is 14 amino acids. This chain's CDR3 is CASSPRTQTGELFF. The CDR3 DNA reads as TGTGCCAGCAGCCCCCGGACCCAAACCGGGGAGCTGTTTTTT.